A single sample gave rise to the 3 T cell receptor beta chains below, sequenced in a study of blood T cell repertoires in COVID-19. Sequencing was performed with immunoSEQ multiplex PCR; in TCRdb, only in-frame clones are kept and a portion is missing. Of some 110,000 clones in the sample, roughly 89% were seen once. Sequencing was performed on peripheral blood. These receptors were taken from a middle-aged man with acute or convalescent COVID-19.

The chain links TRBV12-3 or TRBV12-4 to TRBJ1-1; unclear D gene. Trimming shortened V by 5 bases and J by 2 bases, and 9 bases separated the two germline ends. The CDR3 consists of 13 residues. The DNA for the CDR3 is TGTGCCAGCAGTCTTAGAGCAAACACTGAAGCTTTCTTT. Protein: CASSLRANTEAFF.

The rearrangement uses TRBV12-5 and TRBJ1-2; D not resolved. Germline lookup yields CDR1 LGHNT and CDR2 FRNRAP. The CDR3 is 13 residues long. The V end was cut by 2 bases, the J end by 5 bases, with 9 bases between. The CDR3 DNA reads as TGTGCTAGTGGTTTGTTACCGGGGTATGGCTACACCTTC. This codes for CASGLLPGYGYTF.

The gene calls are TRBV28 and TRBJ1-5; D is unresolved. V was pared by 4 bases and J by 6 bases, with 7 bases between. The germline V gene has CDR1 MDHEN and CDR2 SYDVKM. CDR3 size: 12 residues. CDR3 region: CASSSGLQPQHF. DNA for the CDR3: TGTGCCAGCAGTTCAGGTCTTCAGCCCCAGCATTTT.